This T cell receptor beta chain comes out of a study of OX40 agonist ivuxolimab in advanced cancers. Study overall: The treatment was a fully human IgG2 OX40 agonist, ivuxolimab.

The timepoints at which blood was sampled were baseline, cycle 4 day 1, and cycle 7 day 1. The CDR3 runs to 14 residues. Germline values: CDR1 SGHVS, CDR2 FNYEAQ. Trimming took 5 bases from V and 0 from J; bases not matched to a gene: 4. Overall study findings and caveats: CD8+ T cells were the subset that, on average, had more expanded clones than CD4+. Certain nonresponders likewise exhibited a low normalized T-cell clonal expansion.

Libraries were prepared by immunoSEQ multiplex PCR; TCRdb keeps only in-frame clonotypes and omits some of them. Here the sample spans roughly 30,000 clones, 88% being singletons. Points on this clone: Antigen unknown.

The source was CD4+ or CD8+ T cells sorted from blood, collected in a trial of the OX40 agonist ivuxolimab. This sequence was found in an adult with an advanced solid tumor such as melanoma, head and neck, liver or kidney cancer. The V gene is TRBV7-6, the J gene TRBJ2-7, with 7 bases lining up with TRBD1. This CDR3 reads CASSVGDSSYEQYF. CDR3 nucleotide sequence: TGTGCCAGCAGCGTAGGGGACAGCTCCTACGAGCAGTACTTC.